Listed here are 20 T cell receptor beta chains from one sample, sequenced in a study of vaccination and CD4 T cells after COVID-19 (dated by TCRdb to 2021 to 2024). Their recognized antigens are unknown. Library method: PCR. Instrument used: Illumina iSeq 100. DNA from cultured CD4+ T cells underwent TCR sequencing with the Oncomine TCR Beta short-read assay at the Johns Hopkins FTIC core. TCRdb handled the public reads itself, with Q25 trimming in fastp and clone calling in MiXCR, and kept productive beta chains. A single entry per CDR3 protein holds the most common genes and DNA from its merged rows. The sample table holds 11,000 to 15,000 distinct CDR3 sequences, of which 50% to 55% were seen once. The top ten clonotypes cover approximately 8% of the sample. This specimen's treatment or condition label, interpreted: roughly 11-day PBMC culture with coronavirus spike peptide pools or control peptides (ViraFEST assay).

The sample comprised CD4+ T cells from blood, cultured in vitro. The source of these receptors is a human donor who had recovered from COVID-19.

This clonotype was recorded a few times. DNA for the CDR3: TGTGCCACCAGCGACGGGCAAGGCTTGGGAAACACCATATATTTT. Translating gives CATSDGQGLGNTIYF. The genes are TRBV15 and TRBJ1-3; no clear D gene. V lost 5 bases and J lost 4, with 15 bases in between. CDR3 length: 15 amino acids. Germline assignment: CDR1 LNHNV and CDR2 YYDKDF (reference sequence).

This rearrangement joins TRBV20-1 to TRBJ2-3; no definite D call. This CDR3 spans 14 amino acids. Looked up from germline, CDR1 is DFQATT and CDR2 is SNEGSKA (reference sequence). Trimming removed 4 bases at V and 2 bases at J, with 13 bases between. The CDR3 nucleotides read TGCAGTGCTATCTTCCTTCCTCTCACAGATACGCAGTATTTT. Protein: CSAIFLPLTDTQYF.

The genes are TRBV20-1 and TRBJ1-5; 9 bases line up with TRBD1. The CDR3 is 15 residues long. V gave up 6 bases and J gave up 5 bases; unmatched junction bases: 11. Germline values: CDR1 DFQATT, CDR2 SNEGSKA (reference sequence). CDR3 protein: CSARTGDVGDQPQHF. The CDR3 region has the DNA TGCAGTGCAAGGACAGGGGATGTGGGCGATCAGCCCCAGCATTTT.

This rearrangement joins TRBV6-1 to TRBJ2-3; no reliable D call. Germline CDR1 MNHNS, CDR2 SASEGT. Trimming removed 7 bases at V and 6 bases at J, with 8 bases between. CDR3 length: 11 amino acids. The CDR3 DNA is TGTGCCAGCACCCTGGGGGATACGCAGTATTTT. Translation: CASTLGDTQYF.

The rearrangement uses TRBV28 and TRBJ1-6, with D hard to call. The V gene's germline CDR1 is MDHEN and CDR2 SYDVKM. The CDR3 has 18 amino acids. Trimming shortened V by 3 bases and J by 5 bases, and 20 bases separated the two germline ends. The CDR3 nucleotides read TGTGCCAGCAGTTTGGCGACCGCCCGACCCCGGAATAATTCACCCCTCCACTTT. Translation: CASSLATARPRNNSPLHF. Variable domain in full (rest from reference TRBV28 and TRBJ1-6): DVKVTQSSRYLVKRTGEKVFLECVQDMDHENMFWYRQDPGLGLRLIYFSYDVKMKEKGDIPEGYSVSREKKERFSLILESASTNQTSMYLCASSLATARPRNNSPLHFGNGTRLTVT.

This clonotype has more than one count but fewer than ten. The CDR3 reads CASSNWSADNHYNQPQHF. In DNA, the CDR3 is TGTGCCAGCAGCAATTGGAGTGCCGACAACCACTACAATCAGCCCCAGCATTTT. The rearrangement uses TRBV21-1 and TRBJ1-5. TRBV21-1 is a documented pseudogene. This CDR3 region has 18 residues.

This sequence joins TRBV12-3 or TRBV12-4 and TRBJ2-3; D call uncertain. CDR3 length: 12 residues. V dropped 3 bases and J dropped 8 bases, with 9 bases sitting between them. The CDR3 is CASSLGWSTQYF. CDR3 DNA sequence: TGTGCCAGCAGTTTGGGGTGGAGTACGCAGTATTTT.

For this clonotype: This may be a read error, as it is one base from a much larger clone. The chain links TRBV18 to TRBJ2-3, with 12 bases matching TRBD2. Looked up from germline, CDR1 is KGHSH and CDR2 is LQKENI. This CDR3 contains 19 residues. This chain's CDR3 is CVSSPRTGSLAGGADTQYF. DNA of the CDR3: TGTGTCAGCTCACCACGGACAGGATCACTAGCGGGAGGTGCAGATACGCAGTATTTT.

The CDR3 protein is CAISEEGVSSNSPLHF. The CDR3 DNA reads TGTGCCATCAGTGAGGAGGGGGTCTCCAGTAATTCACCCCTCCACTTT. The chain employs TRBV10-3 and TRBJ1-6; tentative D call: TRBD1 (6 bases). The germline V gene encodes CDR1 ENHRY and CDR2 SYGVKD. This CDR3 is 16 amino acids long. The ends were cut back, 2 bases at V and 6 bases at J, with 14 bases in the middle.

This chain uses TRBV20-1 with TRBJ2-3; 9 nucleotides agree with TRBD2. This CDR3 spans 14 amino acids. Germline CDR1 is DFQATT and CDR2 is SNEGSKA (reference sequence). The chain's CDR3 is CSPGVSGSLNTQYF. The CDR3 DNA reads as TGCAGCCCTGGGGTTAGCGGGAGTTTGAATACGCAGTATTTT.

The CDR3 is CASSPLAGEEETQYF. DNA for the CDR3: TGTGCCAGCAGCCCCCTAGCGGGAGAAGAAGAGACCCAGTACTTC. V usage is TRBV3-1 and J usage is TRBJ2-5; 10 positions match TRBD2. The V gene end was trimmed by 4 bases and the J gene end by 3 bases; junction bases not matched to a gene: 5. This CDR3 spans 15 amino acids. Germline CDR1 is LGHDT and CDR2 is YNNKEL (reference sequence).

The sample holds one count of this clonotype. The chain carries TRBV6-1 and TRBJ1-1, with a tentative D call TRBD1 (5 bases). The CDR3 spans 14 residues. Trimming removed 2 bases from V and 4 bases from J, with 11 bases in between. Per the germline V gene, CDR1 is MNHNS and CDR2 is SASEGT. CDR3 DNA: TGTGCCAGCAGTGAATGGGGGGGAACCACTGAAGCTTTCTTT. This encodes CASSEWGGTTEAFF.

This clonotype has only a few counts. In DNA form, the CDR3 reads TGTGCCAGCATACCGGGGAGCACAGATACGCAGTATTTT. Residues: CASIPGSTDTQYF. The genes are TRBV6-1 and TRBJ2-3; D is possibly TRBD2 (5 bases). V gave up 7 bases and J gave up 0 bases, with 8 bases separating them. In germline, CDR1 is MNHNS, CDR2 SASEGT. This CDR3 spans 13 amino acids.

The rearrangement joins TRBV12-3 or TRBV12-4 to TRBJ2-5; weak D call: TRBD2 (5 bases). V lost 7 bases and J 4 bases, leaving 22 bases between the germline ends. This CDR3 is built from 16 residues. In DNA, the CDR3 is TGTGCCAGCACCACCTCATTGTCTGGGAGTGGAGAGACCCAGTACTTC. Amino acids: CASTTSLSGSGETQYF.

This chain joins TRBV24-1 and TRBJ2-5; TRBD2 matches 12 bases. Germline V gene data show CDR1 as KGHDR and CDR2 as SFDVKD. Germline trimming cut 3 bases from V and 9 bases from J; bases unmatched to any gene: 13. The CDR3 covers 17 residues. The CDR3 nucleotides are TGTGCCACCAGTGATGCACTAGCGGGAGGTCTGCGGGAGGCCCAGTACTTC. Amino acids: CATSDALAGGLREAQYF.

This clonotype was observed a few times. The V and J genes are TRBV5-1 and TRBJ2-3, with 7 bases fitting TRBD1. Germline CDR1 is SGHRS and CDR2 is YFSETQ. V lost 0 bases to trimming and J lost 0 bases; unmatched junction nucleotides: 4. This CDR3 contains 16 residues. The CDR3 here is CASSLEGGPSTDTQYF. CDR3 sequence (DNA): TGCGCCAGCAGCTTGGAAGGGGGCCCTAGCACAGATACGCAGTATTTT.

V and J are TRBV25-1 and TRBJ2-1; no reliable D call. Trimming left V 4 bases short and J 9 bases short, with 13 bases between. CDR1 MGHDK and CDR2 SYGVNS come from the germline V gene. There are 13 residues in the CDR3. CDR3 sequence: CASSAIPNGEQFF. The CDR3 DNA reads as TGTGCCAGCAGTGCTATCCCGAACGGTGAGCAGTTCTTC.

The chain recombines TRBV29-1 with TRBJ1-2; maybe TRBD1 (6 bases). Germline CDR1 is SQVTM and CDR2 is ANQGSEA. The CDR3 consists of 14 residues. Trimming stripped 6 bases from V and 4 bases from J, with 18 bases between. CDR3 sequence reads: CSVGPGDKVYGYTF. CDR3 bases: TGCAGCGTCGGACCAGGGGACAAGGTCTATGGCTACACCTTC. The entire variable domain, with the rest obtained from reference TRBV29-1 and TRBJ1-2, is as follows: SAVISQKPSRDICQRGTSLTIQCQVDSQVTMMFWYRQQPGQSLTLIATANQGSEATYESGFVIDKFPISRPNLTFSTLTVSNMSPEDSSIYLCSVGPGDKVYGYTFGSGTRLTVV.

V usage is TRBV14 and J usage is TRBJ1-5; TRBD1 matches 10 bases. The germline V gene encodes CDR1 SGHDN and CDR2 FVKESK. The CDR3 is 14 residues long. J gave up 4 bases and V 8 bases, and 5 bases lay outside the gene matches. The CDR3 reads CASRQGALNQPQHF. The CDR3, as DNA: TGTGCCAGCCGACAGGGGGCCCTTAATCAGCCCCAGCATTTT.

The chain combines TRBV20-1 with TRBJ2-2, with D perhaps TRBD2 (6 bases). This CDR3 comprises 14 residues. V was clipped by 5 bases and J by 3 bases, with 13 bases between them. The germline V gene encodes CDR1 DFQATT and CDR2 SNEGSKA (reference sequence). Written as DNA, the CDR3 is TGCAGTGCTCCCCGGGACTCTTACACCGGGGAGCTGTTTTTT. This gives the protein CSAPRDSYTGELFF.